This is a list of T cell receptor beta chains from one sample in a study of blood T cell repertoires in COVID-19. Data came from immunoSEQ multiplex PCR; TCRdb stores just in-frame clones and leaves some out. This table holds more than 25,000 clones, roughly 90% found once. Material: peripheral blood. The source of these receptors is a middle-aged woman with active or convalescent COVID-19. Both conserved end residues are part of each CDR3. The order of the fields is J gene, clone size, V gene, D gene, CDR3 DNA, CDR3 protein. A D gene is named only where the DNA matches it firmly. Size is stated for part of the rows, as once, few or many counts, or as a class when the clone is expanded.

>TRBJ2-7|-|TRBV9|-
TGTGCCAGCAGCCTACAAGACAGGTCCTACGAGCAGTACTTC
CASSLQDRSYEQYF
>TRBJ1-3|-|TRBV5-4|-
TGTGCCAGCAGCGCCGGAGGGGTTCTTTTCGGAAACACCATATATTTT
CASSAGGVLFGNTIYF
>TRBJ1-1|-|TRBV30|-
TGTGCTCAGACCCCCGGGCAGGACTACAGAATGAACACTGAAGCTTTCTTT
CAQTPGQDYRMNTEAFF
>TRBJ2-6|-|TRBV18|-
TGTGCCAGCTCACTGACAGCCCCGGCTGGGGCCAACGTCCTGACTTTC
CASSLTAPAGANVLTF
>TRBJ1-3|-|TRBV9|-
TGTGCCAGCAGCGTAACCCTAGGCACCATATATTTT
CASSVTLGTIYF
>TRBJ1-6|-|TRBV27|-
TGTGCCAGCACCTCCGGCAGGGCTAATTCACCCCTCCACTTT
CASTSGRANSPLHF
>TRBJ1-6|once|TRBV19|-
TGTGCCACCGCACAAGACTCTTCACCCCTCCACTTT
CATAQDSSPLHF
>TRBJ2-1|-|TRBV24-1|-
TGTGCCACCAGTGATGGCGGCTCCTACAATGAGCAGTTCTTC
CATSDGGSYNEQFF
>TRBJ2-1|-|TRBV7-8|TRBD1
TGTGCCAGCACCATGACAGGGGGGTTGGGTGAGCAGTTCTTC
CASTMTGGLGEQFF
>TRBJ1-2|-|TRBV3-1/TRBV3-2|-
TGTGCCAGCAGCCAAGACACTATCGGCACGGGTGTCTATGGCTACACCTTC
CASSQDTIGTGVYGYTF
>TRBJ1-3|-|TRBV7-3|-
TGTGCCAGCAGCTTAAGCGGCGCGGGGGTTGGAAACACCATATATTTT
CASSLSGAGVGNTIYF
>TRBJ1-5|-|TRBV10-3|TRBD1
TGTGCCATCAAAGGACAGGGTGTGGACCAGCCCCAGCATTTT
CAIKGQGVDQPQHF
>TRBJ1-1|-|TRBV27|TRBD1
TGTGCCAGCAGTCCCACCCCCTCGACAGGGCGAAACACTGAAGCTTTCTTT
CASSPTPSTGRNTEAFF
>TRBJ2-2|-|TRBV19|TRBD2
TGTGCCAGTAGTAGGACTAGCGGGGCGGACACCGGGGAGCTGTTTTTT
CASSRTSGADTGELFF
>TRBJ2-7|-|TRBV3-1/TRBV3-2|-
TGTGCCAGCAGCCAAGCGCACACCAGCTACGAGCAGTACTTC
CASSQAHTSYEQYF
>TRBJ1-1|-|TRBV30|-
TGTGCCGCGGGCCTCACCATGAACACTGAAGCTTTCTTT
CAAGLTMNTEAFF
>TRBJ1-1|-|TRBV19|-
TGTGCCAGTAGTATCACGGGGGGAATGGAAGCTTTCTTT
CASSITGGMEAFF
>TRBJ1-2|few|TRBV7-2|TRBD1
TGTGCCAGCAGCACAAACAGGGGATTCGGCGGCTACACCTTC
CASSTNRGFGGYTF
>TRBJ1-5|-|TRBV3-1/TRBV3-2|TRBD1
TGTGCCAGCAGTGTTCTTCCCGGACAGGGGGCATCTCATCAGCCCCAGCATTTT
CASSVLPGQGASHQPQHF
>TRBJ2-3|-|TRBV7-2|TRBD2
TGTGCCAGCAGCCCGTTGAGAGCGGGGGCTAGCACAGATACGCAGTATTTT
CASSPLRAGASTDTQYF
>TRBJ2-3|-|TRBV19|-
TGTGCCAGTAGGGAGGACAGTCGAGCAGATACGCAGTATTTT
CASREDSRADTQYF
>TRBJ1-4|few|TRBV5-1|-
TGCGCCAGCAGCATGTGGCAAGGGGGAAGTAAGACAACTAATGAAAAACTGTTTTTT
CASSMWQGGSKTTNEKLFF
>TRBJ2-5|once|TRBV27|-
TGTGCCAGCAGAGAGGCCGCCGGGGATTGGCAGACCCAGTACTTC
CASREAAGDWQTQYF
>TRBJ1-5|once|TRBV6-1|-
TGTGCCAGCAGTGAGGCGGCCTCCGCTCAGCCCCAGCATTTT
CASSEAASAQPQHF
>TRBJ2-7|few|TRBV5-1|-
TGCGCCAGCAGCTACAAGGGACCGTGGGGGGACGAGCAGTACTTC
CASSYKGPWGDEQYF
>TRBJ1-2|-|TRBV9|-
TGTGCCAGCAGCGTAGCATGGGGGCATGGCTACACCTTC
CASSVAWGHGYTF
>TRBJ1-2|-|TRBV6-5|TRBD1
TGTGCCAGCAGTTACGGGACAGGGGGAAGCTATGGCTACACCTTC
CASSYGTGGSYGYTF
>TRBJ1-2|few|TRBV24-1|-
TGTGCCACCAGCCCGTCGGGGGGTAACTATGGCTACACCTTC
CATSPSGGNYGYTF
>TRBJ1-4|-|TRBV3-1/TRBV3-2|TRBD1
TGTGCCAGCAGCCAAGATACGACGACAGGGTGGATCTATGAAAAACTGTTTTTT
CASSQDTTTGWIYEKLFF
>TRBJ1-1|-|TRBV6-5|TRBD1
TGTGCCAGTCGGCCGACAGGGGGGACTGAAGCTTTCTTT
CASRPTGGTEAFF
>TRBJ1-3|-|TRBV6-5|-
TGTGCCAGCAGTTCGCCAGGGGCCAGCTCTGGAAACACCATATATTTT
CASSSPGASSGNTIYF
>TRBJ1-4|few|TRBV7-8|-
TGTGCCAGCAGCCCAGGAGGCCGAGCTAATGAAAAACTGTTTTTT
CASSPGGRANEKLFF
>TRBJ2-1|-|TRBV9|TRBD1
TGTGCCAGCCCGACCGGGACAGGCTCCTACAATGAGCAGTTCTTC
CASPTGTGSYNEQFF
>TRBJ1-2|-|TRBV5-6|TRBD1
TGTGCCAGCAGCTTGCAGGCAGGGGGCTATGGCTACACCTTC
CASSLQAGGYGYTF